The rows below give T cell receptor beta chains drawn from one sample of a study of regulatory T cells in long-lasting Graves disease. A single record per CDR3 protein comes from TCRdb applying MiXCR to the multiplex PCR reads. The sample carries approximately 210,000 distinct CDR3 sequences, 18% recorded once. The material was peripheral blood mononuclear cells (PBMCs), obtained at new diagnosis, from a patient treated with antithyroid drugs. The receptors here all came from a female donor with Graves disease. Each CDR3 is given with its conserved first and last residue. D genes are given only for firm matches. Clone size is shown for a subset of rows, as once, few, many or a class of expanded clone.

D gene	V gene	clone size	J gene	CDR3 protein	CDR3 DNA
.	TRBV24-1	many	TRBJ1-2	CATSDPGQSGGYTF	TGTGCCACCAGTGACCCCGGACAGTCCGGTGGCTACACCTTC
TRBD2	TRBV7-2	many	TRBJ2-1	CASSLVSGSPIHEQFF	TGTGCCAGCAGCTTAGTCAGCGGGAGCCCTATCCATGAGCAGTTCTTC
TRBD2	TRBV7-2	many	TRBJ2-3	CASSFWSSGSGGDTQYF	TGTGCCAGCAGCTTCTGGTCTAGCGGGAGCGGGGGAGATACGCAGTATTTT
.	TRBV6-6	many	TRBJ1-2	CASSYSVVYYGYTF	TGTGCCAGCAGTTACTCGGTGGTGTACTATGGCTACACCTTC
.	TRBV30	many	TRBJ1-2	CAWSIGDYGYTF	TGTGCCTGGAGTATAGGGGACTATGGCTACACCTTC
.	TRBV13	.	TRBJ1-4	CASSFSGGRVRMGEKLFF	TGTGCCAGCAGCTTCAGCGGAGGTCGGGTCAGGATGGGTGAAAAACTGTTTTTT
.	TRBV2	many	TRBJ2-3	CASGSGDTQYF	TGTGCCAGCGGGAGTGGCGATACGCAGTATTTT
TRBD2	TRBV20-1	many	TRBJ2-5	CSAHSPVAGTSGRAETQYF	TGCAGTGCTCACTCGCCTGTGGCCGGGACTAGCGGGAGGGCCGAGACCCAGTACTTC
.	TRBV10-2	many	TRBJ1-1	CAIRRRNKMNTEAFF	TGCGCCATCAGGAGGCGGAATAAGATGAACACTGAAGCTTTCTTT
.	TRBV12-3/TRBV12-4	few	TRBJ1-5	CASRMARNQPQHF	TGTGCCAGCAGGATGGCCCGCAATCAGCCCCAGCATTTT
TRBD1	TRBV24-1	many	TRBJ2-2	CATHGFRGTGENGELFF	TGTGCCACCCACGGTTTTCGGGGGACAGGGGAGAACGGGGAGCTGTTTTTT
.	TRBV12-5	many	TRBJ1-6	CASGLVLPRRDNSPLHF	TGTGCTAGTGGTTTGGTCTTACCCCGGAGGGATAATTCACCCCTCCACTTT
.	TRBV6-2/TRBV6-3	few	TRBJ2-3	CASSSFERGSDTQYF	TGTGCCAGCAGTTCCTTTGAGAGGGGCTCAGATACGCAGTATTTT
TRBD1	TRBV7-2	many	TRBJ1-2	CASSLERTGGGYTF	TGTGCCAGCAGCTTAGAAAGGACAGGGGGCGGCTACACCTTC
.	TRBV20-1	many	TRBJ1-2	CSAPDRFNYGYTF	TGCAGTGCTCCTGACAGGTTTAACTATGGCTACACCTTC
TRBD2	TRBV28	many	TRBJ2-2	CASRGGANTGELFF	TGTGCCAGCAGGGGGGGGGCGAACACCGGGGAGCTGTTTTTT
.	TRBV24-1	many	TRBJ2-2	CATSDHGGASNTGELFF	TGTGCCACCAGTGACCATGGGGGCGCCTCGAACACCGGGGAGCTGTTTTTT
TRBD1	TRBV27	many	TRBJ1-1	CASSPRVGQTEAFF	TGTGCCAGCAGCCCCCGGGTGGGACAGACTGAAGCTTTCTTT
.	TRBV20-1	many	TRBJ2-3	CSVAVAASLTDTQYF	TGCAGTGTGGCGGTTGCGGCGAGTCTCACAGATACGCAGTATTTT
TRBD1	TRBV25-1	.	TRBJ1-2	CASSFTGTGGADGYTF	TGTGCCAGCAGTTTCACCGGGACAGGGGGCGCAGATGGCTACACCTTC
.	TRBV12-3/TRBV12-4	many	TRBJ1-1	CASRLAGANTEAFF	TGTGCCAGCAGACTTGCCGGGGCGAACACTGAAGCTTTCTTT
.	TRBV30	many	TRBJ2-1	CAWSAPGTRRLF	TGTGCCTGGAGTGCTCCCGGGACGAGGAGACTCTTC
.	TRBV5-1	many	TRBJ2-1	CASSLDGMYNEQFF	TGCGCCAGCAGCTTGGATGGGATGTACAATGAGCAGTTCTTC
TRBD1	TRBV2	many	TRBJ1-2	CTSGGPGTGRQGYTF	TGTACCAGCGGAGGTCCCGGGACAGGGCGGCAAGGCTACACCTTC
TRBD1	TRBV6-1	.	TRBJ1-2	CASSGTGIYGYTF	TGTGCCAGCAGCGGGACAGGGATCTATGGCTACACCTTC
TRBD1	TRBV18	.	TRBJ2-3	CVSSPDRGDTQYF	TGTGTCAGCTCACCCGACAGGGGGGATACGCAGTATTTT
.	TRBV28	.	TRBJ1-5	CASTLGTRGSNQPQHF	TGTGCCAGCACCCTGGGGACCCGAGGGAGCAATCAGCCCCAGCATTTT
.	TRBV20-1	many	TRBJ1-3	CSARNPAQPGNTIYF	TGCAGTGCTAGAAATCCTGCGCAGCCTGGAAACACCATATATTTT
.	TRBV11-3	many	TRBJ2-5	CASSFGTARETQYF	TGTGCCAGCAGCTTCGGGACTGCGAGAGAGACCCAGTACTTC
.	TRBV12-3/TRBV12-4	many	TRBJ1-4	CASSLQLTEKLFF	TGTGCCAGCAGTTTGCAGCTAACTGAAAAACTGTTTTTT
.	TRBV18	.	TRBJ2-5	CASSPPRLQETQYF	TGTGCCAGCTCACCCCCCCGGCTCCAAGAGACCCAGTACTTC
TRBD2	TRBV18	.	TRBJ2-2	CVSSPLAGKITGELFF	TGTGTCAGCTCACCCCTAGCGGGGAAGATCACCGGCGAGCTGTTTTTT
.	TRBV25-1	many	TRBJ1-2	CASSVGSTYGYTF	TGTGCCAGCAGTGTCGGATCTACATATGGCTACACCTTC
.	TRBV11-3	many	TRBJ2-1	CASSLDPSGTYNEQFF	TGTGCCAGCAGCTTAGACCCCTCGGGGACCTACAATGAGCAGTTCTTC
.	TRBV9	many	TRBJ2-7	CASSVGQETYEQYF	TGTGCCAGCAGCGTAGGCCAGGAGACCTACGAGCAGTACTTC
.	TRBV7-2	many	TRBJ2-2	CASSLASGANTGELFF	TGTGCCAGCAGCTTAGCTAGCGGAGCGAACACCGGGGAGCTGTTTTTT
.	TRBV18	many	TRBJ1-5	CASSRGGPQQPQHF	TGTGCCAGCTCCCGTGGGGGGCCGCAACAGCCCCAGCATTTT
.	TRBV11-3	many	TRBJ2-7	CASSSGAGQYF	TGTGCCAGCAGCTCCGGGGCCGGGCAGTACTTC
.	TRBV11-2	many	TRBJ1-5	CASSLAPAELGNQPQHF	TGTGCCAGCAGCTTAGCCCCGGCGGAGTTGGGCAATCAGCCCCAGCATTTT
TRBD1	TRBV5-1	many	TRBJ1-2	CASSLGGQGAGGYTF	TGCGCCAGCAGCTTGGGAGGACAGGGAGCAGGAGGCTACACCTTC
TRBD2	TRBV27	many	TRBJ2-3	CASSPRGLADNTQYF	TGTGCCAGCAGCCCTCGAGGACTAGCAGATAATACGCAGTATTTT
TRBD2	TRBV7-2	many	TRBJ2-7	CASSLSGRKYEQYF	TGTGCCAGCAGCCTTAGCGGGAGGAAGTACGAGCAGTACTTC
.	TRBV2	.	TRBJ2-6	CASSGTFSSGANVLTF	TGTGCCAGCAGTGGGACATTTAGCTCTGGGGCCAACGTCCTGACTTTC